This T cell receptor beta chain was recovered during a study of T cells in Graves' hyperthyroidism and ophthalmopathy. Regarding the study as a whole: Most expanded thyroid clonotypes above 0.001 also appeared in blood.

RNA transcripts served as the template for amplifying TCR beta CDR3 regions. A set of HTBI primers served as the primers for a first-round RT-PCR of the TCR CDR3. Via MiXCR, TCRdb re-called the multiplex PCR reads, giving one row per CDR3 protein. The sample contains hundreds of thousands of distinct CDR3 sequences, roughly 20% of which appear only once. V lost 6 bases, J lost 4 bases, and 5 bases stayed unmatched. The CDR3 totals 13 residues. Germline V gene sequence: CDR1 DFQATT, CDR2 SNEGSKA (reference sequence). Comments on this clonotype: As yet, its antigen is unknown.

The chain employs TRBV20-1 and TRBJ2-3, with 9 bases lining up with TRBD2. This TCR derives from a man aged 30-40 years with Graves' ophthalmopathy. The material sequenced was blood. The chain's CDR3 is CSARTSAADTQYF. CDR3 DNA sequence: TGCAGTGCCCGGACTAGCGCCGCAGATACGCAGTATTTT.